Included here is one T cell receptor beta chain sequence, with context. The data are from a study of blood T cell repertoires in COVID-19. In the study overall: Specimens from acute and convalescent COVID-19 originated in the United States, Italy and Spain. PBMCs, B-cell-depleted T cells, or T cells were the source of the cDNA or gDNA that made up the material.

Original processing notes: Reference gene primers were amplified, and this amplification served to estimate nucleated cell counts. TCRdb's table, derived via immunoSEQ multiplex PCR, lists solely in-frame clones and lacks some. The V and J calls and clone size come from that table; D and trimming were worked out from the DNA. In the table there are 80,000 to 95,000 clones, 85% of which are singletons. The CDR3 extends over 15 amino acids. Trimming took off 1 base at V and 7 bases at J, with 11 bases between the two ends. Germline V lookup: CDR1 MNHEY, CDR2 SVGEGT. The sample consisted of peripheral blood. The sequence derives from a man at least 80 years old with acute or convalescent COVID-19. The V gene is TRBV6-2 or TRBV6-3, the J gene TRBJ1-6, with D perhaps TRBD1 (6 bases). The CDR3 nucleotides are TGTGCCAGCAGTTACTTTCAGGGGAGCAATTCACCCCTCCACTTT. It yields the protein CASSYFQGSNSPLHF.